Each of the 3 T cell receptor beta chains below was sequenced from the same sample in a study of regulatory T cells in long-lasting Graves disease. Time point denoted: newly diagnosed GD, antithyroid drugs for less than 3 months. Researchers made the TCR library from RNA that was extracted from PBMCs. iRepertoire HTBI primers and Arm-PCR of CDR3 regions built TCR beta libraries. In TCRdb, the multiplex PCR reads were re-called with MiXCR into one record per CDR3 protein. Of 500,000 to 700,000 distinct CDR3 sequences in the sample, 15% to 20% are singletons; the top ten hold about 20%. The sample was also linked to a second study, of T cells in Graves' hyperthyroidism and ophthalmopathy.

The input for sequencing was peripheral blood mononuclear cells (PBMCs), taken at new diagnosis, from a patient treated with antithyroid drugs. The receptors shown here come from a woman aged 25 to 39 with Graves disease.

Concerning this clonotype: A much more abundant neighbour one base away suggests this may be a read error. The final CDR3 position lacks the conserved phenylalanine or tryptophan, pointing to a likely read error. The chain carries TRBV9 and TRBJ1-2; D unresolved. The CDR3 is 15 residues long. V shed 3 bases and J shed 2 bases, with 14 bases lying between them. Germline CDR1 SGDLS, CDR2 YYNGEE. CDR3 nucleotides: TGTGCCAGCAGCGACGCGCGGGTGGCCAACTATGGCTACACCATC. Protein product: CASSDARVANYGYTI.

The chain combines TRBV20-1 with TRBJ2-4; no definite D call. The CDR3 contains 14 residues. Germline V CDR1 and CDR2: DFQATT, SNEGSKA (reference sequence). Trimming stripped 4 bases from V and 6 bases from J, with 16 bases between. This chain's CDR3 is CSANTVGVGNIQYF. As DNA, the CDR3 is TGCAGTGCTAATACAGTTGGGGTGGGAAACATTCAGTACTTC.

Comment on this clonotype: A much larger clone differs from this one at a single base, so this may be a read error. The chain carries TRBV12-3 or TRBV12-4 and TRBJ1-1, with D unclear. This CDR3 has 14 amino acids. The germline V and J ends were trimmed by 1 base and 4 bases, with 10 bases remaining between them. CDR3 region: CASSLGGRCTEAFF. CDR3 DNA sequence: TGTGCCAGCAGTTTAGGTGGACGTTGCACTGAAGCTTTCTTT.